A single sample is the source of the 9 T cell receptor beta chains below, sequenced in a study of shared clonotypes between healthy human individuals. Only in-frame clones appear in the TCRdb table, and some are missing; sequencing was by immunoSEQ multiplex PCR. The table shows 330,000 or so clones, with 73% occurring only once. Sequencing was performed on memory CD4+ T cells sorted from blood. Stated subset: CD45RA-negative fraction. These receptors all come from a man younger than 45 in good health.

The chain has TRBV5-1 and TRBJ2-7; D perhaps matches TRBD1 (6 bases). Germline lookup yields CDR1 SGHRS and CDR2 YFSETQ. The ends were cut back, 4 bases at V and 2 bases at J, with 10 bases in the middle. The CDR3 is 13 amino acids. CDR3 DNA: TGCGCCAGCAGCATGGGACAAACCTACGAGCAGTACTTC. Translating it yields CASSMGQTYEQYF.

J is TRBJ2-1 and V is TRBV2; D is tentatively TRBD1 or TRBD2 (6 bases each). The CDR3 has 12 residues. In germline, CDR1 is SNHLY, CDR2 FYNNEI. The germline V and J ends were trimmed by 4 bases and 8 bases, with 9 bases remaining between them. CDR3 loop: CASSVGGYEQFF. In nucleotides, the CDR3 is TGTGCCAGCAGTGTAGGGGGGTATGAGCAGTTCTTC.

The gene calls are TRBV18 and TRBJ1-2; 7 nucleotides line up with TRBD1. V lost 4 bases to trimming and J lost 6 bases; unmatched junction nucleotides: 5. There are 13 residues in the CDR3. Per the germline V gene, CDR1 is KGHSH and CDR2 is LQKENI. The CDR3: CASSLRQGDGYTF. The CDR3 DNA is TGTGCCAGCTCACTCAGACAGGGAGATGGCTACACCTTC.

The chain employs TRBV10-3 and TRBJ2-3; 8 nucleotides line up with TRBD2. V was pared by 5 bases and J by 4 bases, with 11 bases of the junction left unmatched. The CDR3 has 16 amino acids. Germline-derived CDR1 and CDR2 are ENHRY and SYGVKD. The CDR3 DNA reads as TGTGCCATCAGTTATCGGCCAGCGGGAGTGGCAGATACGCAGTATTTT. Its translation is CAISYRPAGVADTQYF.

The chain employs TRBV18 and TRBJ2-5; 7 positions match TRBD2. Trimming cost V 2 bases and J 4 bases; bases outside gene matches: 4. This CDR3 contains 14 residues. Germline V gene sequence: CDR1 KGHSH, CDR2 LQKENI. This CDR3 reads CASSPGGRGETQYF. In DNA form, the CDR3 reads TGTGCCAGCTCACCAGGCGGGAGAGGAGAGACCCAGTACTTC.

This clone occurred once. As DNA, the CDR3 is TGCAGCGCATGGCTAGCGGGGGACTACACCGGGGAGCTGTTTTTT. Its translation is CSAWLAGDYTGELFF. The V gene is TRBV29-1, the J gene TRBJ2-2, with TRBD2 matching over 10 bases. Germline assignment: CDR1 SQVTM and CDR2 ANQGSEA. This CDR3 is 15 amino acids long. J lost 3 bases, V lost 7 bases, and 8 bases had no gene match.

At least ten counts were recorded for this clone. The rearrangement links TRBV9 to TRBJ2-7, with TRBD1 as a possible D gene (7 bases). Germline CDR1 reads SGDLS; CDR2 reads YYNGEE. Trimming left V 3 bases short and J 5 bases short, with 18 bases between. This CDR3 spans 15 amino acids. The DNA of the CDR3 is TGTGCCAGCAGCGCTGGGGCAGGGGGGCTGCACGAGCAGTACTTC. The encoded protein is CASSAGAGGLHEQYF.

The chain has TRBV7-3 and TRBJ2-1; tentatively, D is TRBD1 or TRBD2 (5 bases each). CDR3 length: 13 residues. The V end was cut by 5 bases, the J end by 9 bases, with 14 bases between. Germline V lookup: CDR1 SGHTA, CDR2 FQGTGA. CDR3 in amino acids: CASSAVGDGEQFF. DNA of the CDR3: TGTGCCAGCAGCGCCGTTGGGGACGGTGAGCAGTTCTTC. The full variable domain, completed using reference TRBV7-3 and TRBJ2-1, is GAGVSQTPSNKVTEKGKYVELRCDPISGHTALYWYRQSLGQGPEFLIYFQGTGAADDSGLPNDRFFAVRPEGSVSTLKIQRTERGDSAVYLCASSAVGDGEQFFGPGTRLTVL.

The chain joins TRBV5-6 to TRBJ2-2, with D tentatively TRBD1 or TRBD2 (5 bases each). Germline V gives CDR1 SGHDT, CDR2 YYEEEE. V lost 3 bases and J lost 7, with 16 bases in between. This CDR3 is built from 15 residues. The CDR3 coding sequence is TGTGCCAGCAGCTCGGGGCTCCGATCTGGCGGGGAGCTGTTTTTT. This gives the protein CASSSGLRSGGELFF.